These 14 T cell receptor beta chains were sequenced from one sample in a study of beta chain features in type 1 diabetes. cDNA synthesis used the whole RNA isolate, giving expressed TCRB sequences. Repertoires were generated with immunoSEQ multiplex PCR, while TCRdb's copy carries only in-frame clones and drops some. The sample holds more than 150,000 clones; roughly 9.1% are singletons and the top ten take 2% to 3%. What was sequenced was central memory CD4+ T cells from blood. Every receptor here comes from a woman aged 18 to 35 in good health.

The chain links TRBV20-1 to TRBJ1-1; D is unresolved. The CDR3 is 11 residues long. Germline values: CDR1 DFQATT, CDR2 SNEGSKA (reference sequence). Trimming removed 6 bases from V and 2 bases from J, with 7 bases in between. CDR3 sequence reads: CSAPVNTEAFF. The CDR3 bases are TGCAGTGCCCCAGTAAACACTGAAGCTTTCTTT.

In this sample, this clone turned up a few times. The V call is TRBV4-2, the J call TRBJ2-7; D is uncertain. The V and J ends lost 1 base and 5 bases respectively, with 12 bases between them. The CDR3 is 14 amino acids. CDR1 LGHNA and CDR2 YNFKEQ come from the germline V gene. CDR3 in amino acids: CASSQVGPAHEQYF. CDR3 sequence (DNA): TGTGCCAGCAGCCAAGTGGGCCCAGCTCACGAGCAGTACTTC.

The sample holds a few counts of this clone. V is TRBV7-2 and J is TRBJ1-1, with D possibly being TRBD1 (5 bases). The CDR3 spans 14 residues. Germline CDR1 and CDR2: SGHTA and FQGNSA. V lost 2 bases to trimming and J lost 4 bases, with 11 bases between them. CDR3 protein: CASSLRHGGTEAFF. The CDR3 nucleotides are TGTGCCAGCAGCTTACGTCACGGGGGCACTGAAGCTTTCTTT.

The V gene is TRBV2, the J gene TRBJ1-5; D remains unclear. CDR3 length: 14 amino acids. Germline V gene data show CDR1 as SNHLY and CDR2 as FYNNEI. Trimming took off 2 bases at V and 7 bases at J, with 12 bases between the two ends. CDR3 protein: CASSERSGNQPQHF. CDR3 nucleotide sequence: TGTGCCAGCAGTGAACGATCGGGGAACCAGCCCCAGCATTTT.

The V gene is TRBV30, the J gene TRBJ2-7; D perhaps matches TRBD2 (6 bases). Germline lookup yields CDR1 GTSNPN and CDR2 SVGIG (reference sequence). The CDR3 totals 14 residues. Trimming pared 3 bases from V and 7 bases from J, leaving 19 bases between. The CDR3 bases are TGTGCCTGGAGCGCGGCGGGGCGGTTAGAGGAGCAGTACTTC. This codes for CAWSAAGRLEEQYF. Full variable domain (remainder filled in from reference TRBV30 and TRBJ2-7): SQTIHQWPATLVQPVGSPLSLECTVEGTSNPNLYWYRQAAGRGLQLLFYSVGIGQISSEVPQNLSASRPQDRQFILSSKKLLLSDSGFYLCAWSAAGRLEEQYFGPGTRLTVT.

This chain uses TRBV9 with TRBJ1-5; D gene uncertain. The germline CDR1 and CDR2 sequences are SGDLS and YYNGEE. The CDR3 is 15 amino acids. V gave up 0 bases and J gave up 4 bases, with 11 bases separating them. CDR3 coding DNA: TGTGCCAGCAGCGTAGGACAACGCGATAATCAGCCCCAGCATTTT. This gives the protein CASSVGQRDNQPQHF.

This clone was counted only a few times. The V and J genes are TRBV30 and TRBJ2-7, with TRBD2 as a possible D gene (7 bases). There are 15 residues in the CDR3. Germline V lookup: CDR1 GTSNPN, CDR2 SVGIG (reference sequence). Trimming removed 5 bases from V and 4 bases from J, with 21 bases in between. This CDR3 reads CAWRPGGLGGYEQYF. CDR3 bases: TGTGCCTGGCGCCCCGGGGGGCTAGGAGGGTACGAGCAGTACTTC.

This clone was counted a few times. J is TRBJ1-1 and V is TRBV5-1; unclear D gene. Germline CDR1 SGHRS, CDR2 YFSETQ. V was cut by 4 bases and J by 4 bases, with 8 bases left in between. The CDR3 spans 12 residues. The CDR3 DNA is TGCGCCAGCAGCGCGGAGGGCACTGAAGCTTTCTTT. Encoded protein: CASSAEGTEAFF.

This clone came up a few times. The gene calls are TRBV27 and TRBJ1-3; D is unclear. The germline CDR1 and CDR2 sequences are MNHEY and SMNVEV (reference sequence). V was trimmed by 5 bases and J by 2 bases, leaving 7 bases between them. The CDR3 is 13 amino acids. CDR3 amino acids: CASSQVAGNTIYF. In nucleotides, the CDR3 is TGTGCCAGCAGTCAGGTAGCTGGAAACACCATATATTTT.

This clone was seen only a few times. The V gene is TRBV2, the J gene TRBJ2-6; D is unresolved. Germline assignment: CDR1 SNHLY and CDR2 FYNNEI. This CDR3 comprises 13 residues. V gave up 6 bases and J gave up 0 bases, with 3 bases separating them. The CDR3: CASRASGANVLTF. The CDR3 DNA is TGTGCCAGCAGGGCCTCTGGGGCCAACGTCCTGACTTTC.

The rearrangement links TRBV7-9 to TRBJ2-7; 7 positions match TRBD1. The CDR3 extends over 18 amino acids. Germline CDR1 and CDR2: SEHNR and FQNEAQ (reference sequence). Losses at the gene ends were 0 bases for V and 0 bases for J; bases not matched to a gene: 11. The CDR3 nucleotides are TGTGCCAGCAGCTTAGCTATACGGGGACAGTCCGCCTCCTACGAGCAGTACTTC. This codes for CASSLAIRGQSASYEQYF.

This chain links TRBV11-1 with TRBJ1-1; no clear D gene. The CDR3 is made up of 14 amino acids. From germline, CDR1 is SGHAT and CDR2 FQDESV (reference sequence). V lost 5 bases, J lost 1 base, and 11 bases lay in between. Here the CDR3 reads CASSNREGNTEAFF. The DNA for the CDR3 is TGTGCCAGCAGCAACCGGGAAGGGAACACTGAAGCTTTCTTT.

The sample holds a few counts of this clone. The rearrangement links TRBV30 to TRBJ1-1, with 7 bases lining up with TRBD1. Germline CDR1 reads GTSNPN; CDR2 reads SVGIG (reference sequence). The CDR3 runs to 13 residues. The V and J ends lost 2 bases and 11 bases, in that order; junction bases with no gene match: 11. DNA of the CDR3: TGTGCCTGGAGTCAAGGGGTAGACAGGGACGCTTTCTTT. Amino acids: CAWSQGVDRDAFF. Full variable domain (remainder filled in from reference TRBV30 and TRBJ1-1): SQTIHQWPATLVQPVGSPLSLECTVEGTSNPNLYWYRQAAGRGLQLLFYSVGIGQISSEVPQNLSASRPQDRQFILSSKKLLLSDSGFYLCAWSQGVDRDAFFGQGTRLTVV.

A single count supports this clone. The rearrangement links TRBV2 to TRBJ1-5, with 8 bases that match TRBD1. CDR1 is SNHLY, CDR2 FYNNEI, per germline. V gave up 3 bases and J gave up 1 base; unmatched junction bases: 5. CDR3 length equals 16 residues. The CDR3 bases are TGTGCCAGCAGTGATCAGGGGGCGGGGAGCAATCAGCCCCAGCATTTT. Protein product: CASSDQGAGSNQPQHF.